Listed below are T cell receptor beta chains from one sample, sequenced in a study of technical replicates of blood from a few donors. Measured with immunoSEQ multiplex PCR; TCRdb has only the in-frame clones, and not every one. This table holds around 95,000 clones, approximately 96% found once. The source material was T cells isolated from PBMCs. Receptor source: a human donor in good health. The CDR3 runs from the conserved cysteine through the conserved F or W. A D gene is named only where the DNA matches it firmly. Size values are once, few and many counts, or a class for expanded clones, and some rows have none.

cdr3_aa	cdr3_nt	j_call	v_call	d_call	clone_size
CASSLDGQSTGELFF	TGTGCCAGCAGCCTTGATGGACAGAGCACCGGGGAGCTGTTTTTT	TRBJ2-2	TRBV11-3	-	-
CASSQAGWQGGFQPQHF	TGCGCCAGCAGCCAAGCCGGGTGGCAGGGAGGTTTTCAGCCCCAGCATTTT	TRBJ1-5	TRBV4-1	-	-
CASSLKGSGNSYEQYF	TGTGCCAGCAGCTTGAAGGGTAGCGGGAACTCCTACGAGCAGTACTTC	TRBJ2-7	TRBV7-9	TRBD2	-
CSVQREGLISGELFF	TGCAGCGTTCAACGAGAGGGACTAATTTCCGGGGAGCTGTTTTTT	TRBJ2-2	TRBV29-1	TRBD2	-
CASSPEGNSPLHF	TGTGCCAGCAGCCCAGAGGGCAATTCACCCCTCCACTTT	TRBJ1-6	TRBV7-9	-	few
CASSKKTGQIFTGELFF	TGTGCCAGTAGTAAAAAGACGGGACAAATTTTCACCGGGGAGCTGTTTTTT	TRBJ2-2	TRBV19	-	-
CASSVHVSSGAPLTDTQYF	TGTGCCAGCAGCGTCCACGTATCCAGCGGGGCCCCCCTCACAGATACGCAGTATTTT	TRBJ2-3	TRBV9	TRBD2	-
CASSLGPSSSYEQYF	TGTGCCAGCAGCTTAGGTCCTTCGAGCTCCTACGAGCAGTACTTC	TRBJ2-7	TRBV7-9	-	-
CASSYSVTGGPYGYTF	TGTGCCAGCAGTTACTCAGTCACGGGAGGCCCCTATGGCTACACCTTC	TRBJ1-2	TRBV6-5	-	-
CASSLSPGRARNEQYF	TGTGCCAGCAGTTTATCACCCGGGAGGGCCCGGAACGAGCAGTACTTC	TRBJ2-7	TRBV27	TRBD2	-
CASSLWTVTDTQYF	TGTGCCAGCAGCCTGTGGACAGTCACAGATACGCAGTATTTT	TRBJ2-3	TRBV7-2	-	-
CASDSGVFNEQFF	TGTGCCAGCGATAGCGGAGTCTTCAATGAGCAGTTCTTC	TRBJ2-1	TRBV5-5	-	once
CATTLTGGVETQYF	TGTGCCACCACCCTGACAGGGGGCGTAGAGACCCAGTACTTC	TRBJ2-5	TRBV19	TRBD1	once
CASSQVHLEKLFF	TGCGCCAGCAGCCAAGTACATCTTGAAAAACTGTTTTTT	TRBJ1-4	TRBV4-1	-	-
CASSEANLFLAKNIQYF	TGTGCCAGCAGTGAAGCTAATCTCTTTCTAGCCAAAAACATTCAGTACTTC	TRBJ2-4	TRBV6-1	-	-
CASSLRAGAYTEAFF	TGTGCCAGCAGTTTACGGGCGGGGGCGTACACTGAAGCTTTCTTT	TRBJ1-1	TRBV6-1	-	-
CASSSRQGYNEQFF	TGTGCCAGCAGCTCCCGACAAGGCTACAATGAGCAGTTCTTC	TRBJ2-1	TRBV11-3	-	-
CASSWTDYGYTF	TGTGCCAGCAGTTGGACTGACTATGGCTACACCTTC	TRBJ1-2	TRBV28	-	-
CASSPGWATGELFF	TGTGCCAGCTCACCAGGATGGGCCACCGGGGAGCTGTTTTTT	TRBJ2-2	TRBV18	-	-
CASSGTGGDEKLFF	TGTGCCAGCAGCGGGACAGGGGGCGATGAAAAACTGTTTTTT	TRBJ1-4	TRBV2	TRBD1	-
CASSPGHGNTIYF	TGTGCCAGCTCACCGGGACACGGAAACACCATATATTTT	TRBJ1-3	TRBV18	-	-
CASSFGTSGTNEQFF	TGCGCCAGCAGTTTCGGGACTAGCGGGACCAATGAGCAGTTCTTC	TRBJ2-1	TRBV10-2	TRBD2	-
CSAGRVGQFF	TGCAGTGCCGGGCGGGTAGGGCAGTTCTTC	TRBJ2-1	TRBV20-1	-	-
CASSLRTGPTEAFF	TGCGCCAGCAGCTTACGGACAGGGCCAACTGAAGCTTTCTTT	TRBJ1-1	TRBV5-1	TRBD1	-
CASSSHRGGPDTQYF	TGTGCCAGCAGTTCCCACCGGGGAGGACCAGATACGCAGTATTTT	TRBJ2-3	TRBV6-5	-	-
CSVEHGQGVRDGANVLTF	TGCAGCGTTGAGCACGGACAGGGGGTTCGAGACGGGGCCAACGTCCTGACTTTC	TRBJ2-6	TRBV29-1	TRBD1	-
CASRSAHSGNTIYF	TGTGCCAGCAGATCAGCGCACTCTGGAAACACCATATATTTT	TRBJ1-3	TRBV6-5	-	-
CASAIWATRGRLSYNEQFF	TGTGCCAGCGCAATTTGGGCAACCAGGGGGAGGTTAAGCTACAATGAGCAGTTCTTC	TRBJ2-1	TRBV27	-	-
CASSYSSSGLNTEAFF	TGTGCCAGCAGTTACTCTTCTTCAGGGTTGAACACTGAAGCTTTCTTT	TRBJ1-1	TRBV6-5	-	-
CAISPGTSGRSLDNTQYF	TGTGCCATCAGTCCCGGGACTAGCGGGAGGTCCTTAGATAATACGCAGTATTTT	TRBJ2-3	TRBV10-3	TRBD2	-
CASRSGTYEQYF	TGTGCCAGCAGAAGCGGTACCTACGAGCAGTACTTC	TRBJ2-7	TRBV2	-	once
CSATNEKLFF	TGCAGTGCTACAAATGAAAAACTGTTTTTT	TRBJ1-4	TRBV20-1	-	-